This entry lists 25 T cell receptor beta chains sequenced from one sample in a study of blood T cells in healthy people across ages. A second PCR of about 7 to 11 cycles used a sample-barcoded 5' primer and a J-beta primer mix. TCRdb processed the 5' RACE reads anew with MiXCR; each CDR3 protein has one entry. The table shows 630,000 or so distinct CDR3 sequences, with roughly 32% occurring only once. The source material was blood. All receptors come from a woman of 80 years or more in good health.

This clonotype was seen at least ten times. V gene TRBV5-1 combines with J gene TRBJ2-7, with TRBD1 matching 10 bases. From germline, CDR1 is SGHRS and CDR2 YFSETQ. The CDR3 runs to 15 residues. The J segment lost 6 bases and the V segment lost 4 bases, leaving 10 bases of the junction unmatched. The DNA for the CDR3 is TGCGCCAGCAGCCCAAACCGGGACAGGGGCACCGAGCAGTACTTC. Translation: CASSPNRDRGTEQYF.

The V gene is TRBV10-3, the J gene TRBJ2-2; possible D gene TRBD1, 6 bases. V lost 7 bases and J 5 bases, leaving 11 bases between the germline ends. This CDR3 has 13 residues. Germline CDR1 and CDR2: ENHRY and SYGVKD. This chain's CDR3 is CAIKDSLTGELFF. The CDR3 region has the DNA TGTGCCATCAAGGACAGCCTGACCGGGGAGCTGTTTTTT.

V gene TRBV10-2 combines with J gene TRBJ1-6; 7 bases agree with TRBD1. Trimming cost V 0 bases and J 10 bases; bases outside gene matches: 9. The CDR3 has 16 residues. Germline V gene lookup returns CDR1 WSHSY and CDR2 SAAADI. CDR3: CASSESGTVGGSPLHF. CDR3 nucleotides: TGCGCCAGCAGTGAGTCTGGGACAGTCGGGGGCTCACCCCTCCACTTT.

This clonotype was detected many times. The chain employs TRBV30 and TRBJ1-4, with 8 bases fitting TRBD1. The CDR3 consists of 13 residues. V was pared by 5 bases and J by 8 bases, with 7 bases of the junction left unmatched. The germline gives CDR1 GTSNPN, CDR2 SVGIG (reference sequence). The CDR3 DNA follows: TGTGCCTGGGCCGGACAGGGCGGCGAAAAACTGTTTTTT. Translating it yields CAWAGQGGEKLFF.

CDR3 sequence: CASSQEGRDRGYTF. For the CDR3, the DNA is TGTGCCAGCAGCCAAGAGGGCAGGGACCGTGGCTACACCTTC. The V call is TRBV4-2, the J call TRBJ1-2; possibly TRBD1 for D (5 bases). Trimming left V 0 bases short and J 7 bases short, with 12 bases between. Germline V lookup: CDR1 LGHNA, CDR2 YNFKEQ. This CDR3 comprises 14 residues.

The sample holds a few counts of this clonotype. A much more abundant neighbour one base away suggests this may be a read error. The J gene is TRBJ2-6, the V gene TRBV7-9; D remains unclear. Trimming stripped 3 bases from V and 2 bases from J, with 11 bases between. Germline-derived CDR1 and CDR2 are SEHNR and FQNEAQ (reference sequence). CDR3 length: 16 residues. Written as DNA, the CDR3 is TGTGCCAGCAGCTTCGCACCAACGGCTGGGGCCAACGTCCTGACTTTC. This codes for CASSFAPTAGANVLTF.

The rearrangement joins TRBV5-5 to TRBJ2-3; maybe TRBD1 (5 bases). Between the trimmed V and J ends, which lost 5 bases and 0 bases, there was a span of 13 bases. Germline assignment: CDR1 SGHKS and CDR2 YYEKEE (reference sequence). This CDR3 is built from 15 residues. The CDR3 spells CASRQDPGSTDTQYF. CDR3 bases: TGTGCCAGCAGACAGGACCCCGGTAGCACAGATACGCAGTATTTT.

This clonotype is a singleton in its sample. A read error may produce the germline difference seen at one junction end. The chain combines TRBV29-1 with TRBJ1-2; no clear D. CDR3 length: 13 amino acids. Germline V gives CDR1 SQVTM, CDR2 ANQGSEA. CDR3 protein: CSVVQTTNYGHTF. The CDR3 bases are TGCAGCGTTGTTCAGACAACTAACTATGGCCACACCTTC.

The sample holds many counts of this clonotype. The V call is TRBV12-3 or TRBV12-4, the J call TRBJ2-1, with 13 bases matching TRBD2. This CDR3 comprises 15 residues. The V segment lost 6 bases and the J segment 8 bases; nucleotides outside the gene matches: 7. Here the CDR3 reads CASRELAGGPYEQFF. The CDR3 DNA follows: TGTGCCAGCAGAGAACTAGCGGGGGGGCCCTATGAGCAGTTCTTC.

A note on this clonotype: Lacking the conserved final phenylalanine or tryptophan, this CDR3 likely reflects a read error. The J gene is TRBJ1-4, the V gene TRBV4-2; the D gene is possibly TRBD1 (6 bases). Trimming stripped 3 bases from V and 4 bases from J, with 9 bases between. This CDR3 is 14 amino acids long. CDR1 and CDR2 (germline): LGHNA, YNFKEQ. As DNA, the CDR3 is TGTGCCAGCAGCCAGCAGGGGCGTAATGAAAAACTGTTTATT. Translating gives CASSQQGRNEKLFI.

This clonotype was counted ten times or more. This chain connects TRBV5-1 to TRBJ2-7; D is unclear. This CDR3 spans 15 amino acids. With 2 bases removed from V and 3 bases from J, the gap between germline ends came to 15 bases. From germline, CDR1 is SGHRS and CDR2 YFSETQ. The CDR3 region is CASSFGLNTDYEQYF. The CDR3 coding sequence is TGCGCCAGCAGCTTCGGGCTCAACACAGACTACGAGCAGTACTTC. The full variable domain, in which reference TRBV5-1 and TRBJ2-7 provide the parts outside the CDR3, is KAGVTQTPRYLIKTRGQQVTLSCSPISGHRSVSWYQQTPGQGLQFLFEYFSETQRNKGNFPGRFSGRQFSNSRSEMNVSTLELGDSALYLCASSFGLNTDYEQYFGPGTRLTVT.

Many counts were recorded for this clonotype. This chain uses TRBV7-2 with TRBJ1-2; D gene uncertain. Germline CDR1 is SGHTA and CDR2 is FQGNSA. Trimming stripped 3 bases from V and 4 bases from J, with 9 bases between. The CDR3 is 13 residues long. This CDR3 is CASSFTEIYGYTF. For the CDR3, the DNA is TGTGCCAGCAGCTTCACAGAGATCTATGGCTACACCTTC. The full variable domain, with the rest looked up from reference TRBV7-2 and TRBJ1-2, is GAGVSQSPSNKVTEKGKDVELRCDPISGHTALYWYRQSLGQGLEFLIYFQGNSAPDKSGLPSDRFSAERTGGSVSTLTIQRTQQEDSAVYLCASSFTEIYGYTFGSGTRLTVV.

This clonotype was counted only a few times. This chain connects TRBV4-3 to TRBJ1-4, with unresolved D. V lost 1 base and J lost 4, with 16 bases in between. Per germline, CDR1 LGHNA and CDR2 YSLEER. This CDR3 region has 17 residues. DNA of the CDR3: TGCGCCAGCAGCCAAGGAAGTCCACGGACGATTAATGAAAAACTGTTTTTT. It translates to CASSQGSPRTINEKLFF.

J is TRBJ2-5 and V is TRBV4-2; TRBD2 is a possible D gene (6 bases). The CDR3 has 16 residues. Trimming left V 5 bases short and J 0 bases short, with 16 bases between. Germline-derived CDR1 and CDR2 are LGHNA and YNFKEQ. CDR3 in amino acids: CASSEGTGEYQETQYF. CDR3 in DNA: TGTGCCAGCAGCGAAGGGACGGGGGAGTACCAAGAGACCCAGTACTTC.

This clonotype was seen only a few times. A read error may be the cause here, since a much bigger clone is one base away. The chain has TRBV20-1 and TRBJ2-4; the D gene is possibly TRBD2 (5 bases). Trimming took 3 bases from V and 1 from J, leaving 10 bases between them. Germline V CDR1 and CDR2: DFQATT, SNEGSKA (reference sequence). The CDR3 totals 14 residues. CDR3 sequence: CSAREVVAKNIQYF. CDR3 DNA sequence: TGCAGTGCTAGGGAGGTGGTGGCCAAAAACATTCAGTACTTC.

This clonotype occurred many times. V gene TRBV6-5 combines with J gene TRBJ2-7; 11 nucleotides agree with TRBD2. Unmatched junction bases numbered 4, after V lost 4 bases and J lost 2 bases. This CDR3 comprises 15 residues. The germline V gene has CDR1 MNHEY and CDR2 SVGAGI. This CDR3 reads CASSSRLAGPYEQYF. In nucleotides, the CDR3 is TGTGCCAGCAGTTCCCGACTAGCGGGGCCCTACGAGCAGTACTTC.

Many counts were recorded for this clonotype. The chain employs TRBV6-2 or TRBV6-3 and TRBJ2-7; D unclear. The CDR3 is 12 amino acids. Germline-derived CDR1 and CDR2 are MNHEY and SVGEGT. The V end was cut by 5 bases, the J end by 3 bases, with 8 bases between. CDR3 amino acids: CASSLQSYEQYF. DNA for the CDR3: TGTGCCAGCAGTCTACAAAGCTACGAGCAGTACTTC.

This clonotype showed up just once. The V call is TRBV9, the J call TRBJ2-3; the match to TRBD2 covers 8 bases. The germline CDR1 and CDR2 sequences are SGDLS and YYNGEE. V lost 0 bases and J lost 4; bases outside the gene matches: 7. The CDR3 sequence is 16 residues long. The CDR3 coding sequence is TGTGCCAGCAGCGTAGTGGGGCGGGGGGCCCCAGATACGCAGTATTTT. It translates to CASSVVGRGAPDTQYF.

This clonotype was counted only a few times. The chain is built from TRBV11-1 and TRBJ1-1; D not certain. Germline V gives CDR1 SGHAT, CDR2 FQDESV (reference sequence). This CDR3 is 13 amino acids long. Trimming took off 3 bases at V and 1 base at J, with 6 bases between the two ends. As DNA, the CDR3 is TGTGCCAGCAGCTTCGACCAGAACACTGAAGCTTTCTTT. It specifies CASSFDQNTEAFF. The full variable domain, with the rest looked up from reference TRBV11-1 and TRBJ1-1, is EAEVAQSPRYKITEKSQAVAFWCDPISGHATLYWYRQILGQGPELLVQFQDESVVDDSQLPKDRFSAERLKGVDSTLKIQPAELGDSAMYLCASSFDQNTEAFFGQGTRLTVV.

Comment on this clonotype: This clone may be a read error of a much larger clone one base away. The chain carries TRBV3-1 and TRBJ1-2, with TRBD1 matching 10 bases. Per the germline V gene, CDR1 is LGHDT and CDR2 is YNNKEL (reference sequence). CDR3 length: 16 residues. DNA of the CDR3: TGTGCCAGCAGCCAAGGGCGGACAGGGGGTAACTATGGCTACATCTTC. Its translation: CASSQGRTGGNYGYIF.

This clonotype was seen repeatedly, ten times or more. The rearrangement links TRBV27 to TRBJ2-7; the D gene is possibly TRBD1 (6 bases). The J call could be wrong; TRBJ2-5 is a better fit for the DNA end. The CDR3 contains 14 residues. Looked up from germline, CDR1 is MNHEY and CDR2 is SMNVEV (reference sequence). In DNA form, the CDR3 reads TGTGCCAGCAGTTTATTATCACAGGGCGGGACCCAGTACTTC. Its translation is CASSLLSQGGTQYF.

With regard to this clonotype: A much more abundant neighbour one base away suggests this may be a read error. The chain has TRBV6-5 and TRBJ2-7; D tentatively reads TRBD1 or TRBD2 (5 bases each). In germline, CDR1 is MNHEY, CDR2 SVGAGI. The CDR3 consists of 14 residues. Trimming pared 6 bases from V and 6 bases from J, leaving 18 bases between. CDR3 in DNA: TGTGCCAGCAGACCGGGACGGCGTGAGGGCGAGCAGTACTTC. Its translation: CASRPGRREGEQYF.

This clonotype appeared many times. This sequence joins TRBV29-1 and TRBJ2-3; D is perhaps TRBD1 (5 bases). The CDR3 has 12 amino acids. CDR1 is SQVTM and CDR2 is ANQGSEA in the germline V gene. The ends were cut back, 5 bases at V and 4 bases at J, with 10 bases in the middle. The DNA of the CDR3 is TGCAGCGTTAAGGTCAGGGCAGATACGCAGTATTTT. It specifies CSVKVRADTQYF.

This clonotype came up many times. The chain links TRBV3-1 to TRBJ2-3; a possible D gene is TRBD2 (6 bases). CDR3 length: 14 residues. V gave up 4 bases and J gave up 4 bases, with 12 bases separating them. Germline-derived CDR1 and CDR2 are LGHDT and YNNKEL (reference sequence). CDR3 sequence (DNA): TGTGCCAGCAGCCCCAAGGGACTTTCAGATACGCAGTATTTT. The encoded protein is CASSPKGLSDTQYF.

This clonotype has a count of ten or more. This chain links TRBV4-1 with TRBJ2-3; D call uncertain. CDR3 length equals 14 residues. Germline loops: CDR1 MGHRA, CDR2 YSYEKL. Trimming left V 0 bases short and J 2 bases short, with 6 bases between. CDR3: CASSQEGITDTQYF. The CDR3, as DNA: TGCGCCAGCAGCCAAGAAGGGATCACAGATACGCAGTATTTT.